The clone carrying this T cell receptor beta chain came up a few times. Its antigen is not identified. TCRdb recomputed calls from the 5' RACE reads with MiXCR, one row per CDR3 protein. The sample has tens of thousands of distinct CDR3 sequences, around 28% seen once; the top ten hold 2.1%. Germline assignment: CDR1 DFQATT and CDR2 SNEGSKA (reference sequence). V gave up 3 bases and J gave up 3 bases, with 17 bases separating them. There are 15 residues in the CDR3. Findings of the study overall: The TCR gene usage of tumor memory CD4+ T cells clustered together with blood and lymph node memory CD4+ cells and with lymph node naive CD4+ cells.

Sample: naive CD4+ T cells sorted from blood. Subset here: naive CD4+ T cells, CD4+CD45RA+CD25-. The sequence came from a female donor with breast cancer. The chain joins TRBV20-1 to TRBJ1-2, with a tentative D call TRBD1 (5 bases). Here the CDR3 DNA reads TGCAGTGCTAGGGGCGGGGCAACCCCCTACTATGGCTACACCTTC. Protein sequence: CSARGGATPYYGYTF.